Presented here are 11 T cell receptor beta chains from one specimen sequenced in a study of graft-versus-host responses after intestinal transplantation. Antigen specificity for these receptors is unknown. Profiled with immunoSEQ multiplex PCR; TCRdb holds only in-frame clones, not every one. The sample consists of about 86,000 clones, 90% to 95% of them appearing once. Sequences were derived from unstimulated CD8+ T cells sorted from spleen or lymph node cells, sampled before intestinal transplant. These receptors were collected from a human donor who received an intestinal transplant.

The chain links TRBV2 to TRBJ1-2; 8 nucleotides align to TRBD1. Germline V gene sequence: CDR1 SNHLY, CDR2 FYNNEI. Trimming removed 9 bases from V and 8 bases from J; junction bases left unmatched: 8. This CDR3 has 12 residues. CDR3 DNA sequence: TGTGCCAGGATACAGGGGGATTACGGCTACACCTTC. Translation gives CARIQGDYGYTF.

This clone was counted between two and nine times. V and J are TRBV29-1 and TRBJ2-7; 14 nucleotides match TRBD2. Germline lookup yields CDR1 SQVTM and CDR2 ANQGSEA. This CDR3 is 14 amino acids long. V lost 3 bases, J lost 8 bases, and 6 bases stayed unmatched. Here the CDR3 reads CSVEGTSGRPKQYF. For the CDR3, the DNA is TGCAGCGTTGAGGGGACTAGCGGGAGACCAAAGCAGTACTTC.

The chain combines TRBV6-4 with TRBJ2-1, with TRBD1 matching over 11 bases. V trimming: 5 bases; J trimming: 6 bases; junction bases outside the gene matches: 3. Germline V lookup: CDR1 MRHNA, CDR2 SNTAGT. CDR3 length equals 14 residues. CDR3 coding DNA: TGTGCCAGCAGTCCCGGGACAGGGGGCAATGAGCAGTTCTTC. This translates into CASSPGTGGNEQFF.

The chain carries TRBV25-1 and TRBJ2-7; 7 nucleotides match TRBD1. The ends lost 2 bases at V and 3 bases at J; junction bases unmatched: 4. This CDR3 has 14 residues. In germline, CDR1 is MGHDK, CDR2 SYGVNS. CDR3 protein: CASSEQGVFYEQYF. The CDR3, as DNA: TGTGCCAGCAGTGAACAGGGGGTCTTCTACGAGCAGTACTTC.

The rearrangement links TRBV6-5 to TRBJ2-1, with TRBD1 matching over 7 bases. The CDR3 contains 15 residues. After removal of 6 bases from V and 2 bases from J, the junction contained 7 bases not matched to a gene. Germline V CDR1 and CDR2: MNHEY, SVGAGI. CDR3 sequence: CASSHQGVPYNEQFF. In nucleotides, the CDR3 is TGTGCCAGCAGCCATCAGGGGGTTCCCTACAATGAGCAGTTCTTC.

The chain joins TRBV27 to TRBJ2-7, with TRBD1 identical over 8 bases. The CDR3 runs to 13 residues. With 11 bases clipped from V and 0 bases from J, the junction kept 6 bases outside the gene matches. Germline lookup yields CDR1 MNHEY and CDR2 SMNVEV (reference sequence). The CDR3 loop is CAVGQAGSYEQYF. DNA of the CDR3: TGTGCCGTGGGACAGGCCGGCTCCTACGAGCAGTACTTC.

The chain joins TRBV6-5 to TRBJ1-2, with 7 bases lining up with TRBD1. The germline V gene encodes CDR1 MNHEY and CDR2 SVGAGI. The CDR3 covers 15 residues. V lost 6 bases, J lost 7 bases, and 14 bases stayed unmatched. CDR3: CASSHLTGPIGGYTF. In nucleotides, the CDR3 is TGTGCCAGCAGCCACCTGACAGGGCCTATCGGTGGCTACACCTTC.

The rearrangement links TRBV4-1 to TRBJ2-7, with TRBD2 matching 9 bases. CDR1 and CDR2 from the germline V gene are MGHRA and YSYEKL. J was trimmed by 2 bases and V by 0 bases; bases with no gene match: 2. The CDR3 spans 15 residues. CDR3 in DNA: TGCGCCAGCAGCCAAGAAGGACTAGCGACCTACGAGCAGTACTTC. The encoded protein is CASSQEGLATYEQYF.

This chain links TRBV4-3 with TRBJ1-2; 8 bases agree with TRBD1. The CDR3 totals 17 residues. Germline V gene data show CDR1 as LGHNA and CDR2 as YSLEER. Trimming removed 0 bases from V and 4 bases from J; junction bases left unmatched: 10. The CDR3 DNA is TGCGCCAGCAGCCAAGATCTGACCGAGGACAGGGTCTATGGCTACACCTTC. It translates to CASSQDLTEDRVYGYTF.

The chain employs TRBV28 and TRBJ2-7; 9 positions match TRBD1. Per germline, CDR1 MDHEN and CDR2 SYDVKM. V dropped 6 bases and J dropped 2; count of bases not matched to a gene: 11. The CDR3 runs 16 residues. The CDR3 nucleotides are TGTGCCAGCAGCCCACTACCGGGACAGGGAACCTACGAGCAGTACTTC. Protein product: CASSPLPGQGTYEQYF.

V gene TRBV4-1 combines with J gene TRBJ2-5; 7 bases map to TRBD2. The assigned J gene may be wrong: the sequence end matches TRBJ2-7 better. Germline V gene data show CDR1 as MGHRA and CDR2 as YSYEKL. CDR3 length equals 15 residues. CDR3 in DNA: TGCGCCAGCAGCCAAGCAGCGGGGTCCTCCTACGAGCAGTACTTC. Its protein is CASSQAAGSSYEQYF.